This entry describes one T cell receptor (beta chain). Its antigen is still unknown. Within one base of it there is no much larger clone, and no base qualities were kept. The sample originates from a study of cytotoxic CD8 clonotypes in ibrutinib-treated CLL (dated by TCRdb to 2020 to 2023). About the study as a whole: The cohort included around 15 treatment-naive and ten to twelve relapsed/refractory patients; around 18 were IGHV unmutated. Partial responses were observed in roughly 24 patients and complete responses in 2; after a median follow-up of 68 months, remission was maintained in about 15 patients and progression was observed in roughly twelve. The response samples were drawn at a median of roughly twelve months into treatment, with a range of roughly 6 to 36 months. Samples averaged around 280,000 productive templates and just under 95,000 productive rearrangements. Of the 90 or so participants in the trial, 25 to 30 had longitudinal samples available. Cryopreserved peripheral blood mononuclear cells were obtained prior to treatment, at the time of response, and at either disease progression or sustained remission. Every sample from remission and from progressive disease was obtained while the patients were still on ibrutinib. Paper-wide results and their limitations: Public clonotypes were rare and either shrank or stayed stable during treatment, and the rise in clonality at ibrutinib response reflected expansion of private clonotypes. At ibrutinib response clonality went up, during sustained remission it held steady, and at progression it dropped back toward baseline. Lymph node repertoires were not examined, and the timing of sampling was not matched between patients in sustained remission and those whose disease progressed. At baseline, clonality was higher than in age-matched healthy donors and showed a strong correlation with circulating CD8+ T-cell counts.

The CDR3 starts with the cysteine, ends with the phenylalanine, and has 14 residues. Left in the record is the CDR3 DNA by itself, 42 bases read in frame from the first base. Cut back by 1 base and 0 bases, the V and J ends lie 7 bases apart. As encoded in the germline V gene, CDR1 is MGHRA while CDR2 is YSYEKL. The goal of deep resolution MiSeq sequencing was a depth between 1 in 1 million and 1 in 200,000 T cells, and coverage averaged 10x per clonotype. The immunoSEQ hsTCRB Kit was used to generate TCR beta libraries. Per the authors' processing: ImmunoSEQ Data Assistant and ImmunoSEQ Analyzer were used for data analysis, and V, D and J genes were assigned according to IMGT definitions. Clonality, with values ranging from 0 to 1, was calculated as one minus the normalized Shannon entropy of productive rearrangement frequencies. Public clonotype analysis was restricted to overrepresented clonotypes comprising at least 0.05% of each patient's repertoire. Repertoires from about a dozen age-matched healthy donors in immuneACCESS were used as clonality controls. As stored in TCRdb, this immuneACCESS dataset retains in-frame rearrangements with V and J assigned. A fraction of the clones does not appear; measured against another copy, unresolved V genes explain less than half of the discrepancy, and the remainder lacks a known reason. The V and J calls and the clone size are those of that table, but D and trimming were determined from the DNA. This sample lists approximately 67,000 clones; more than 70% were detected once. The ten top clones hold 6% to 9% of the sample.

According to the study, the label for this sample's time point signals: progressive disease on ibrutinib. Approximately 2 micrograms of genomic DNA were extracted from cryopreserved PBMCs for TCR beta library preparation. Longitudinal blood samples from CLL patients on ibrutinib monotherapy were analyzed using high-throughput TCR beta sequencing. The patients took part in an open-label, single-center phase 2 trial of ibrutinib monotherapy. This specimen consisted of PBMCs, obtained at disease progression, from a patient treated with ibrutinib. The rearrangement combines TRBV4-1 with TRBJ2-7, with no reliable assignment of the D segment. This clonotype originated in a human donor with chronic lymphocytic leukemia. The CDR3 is CASSQVGSSYEQYF. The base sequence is TGCGCCAGCAGCCAAGTAGGCAGCTCCTACGAGCAGTACTTC.